In its sample, the clone carrying this T cell receptor beta chain is medium-sized. Its target is unknown. Sequenced by immunoSEQ multiplex PCR; TCRdb stores in-frame clones only, minus some. The sample carries roughly 60,000 clones, about 81% recorded once. The data were taken from a study of OX40 agonist ivuxolimab in advanced cancers. Findings and limits, study-wide: There were also nonresponders showing low normalized T-cell clonal expansion. Clones of CD4+ and CD8+ blood T cells grew by week 6 at doses of 0.1 to 3.0 mg/kg.

Trimming removed 3 bases from V and 9 bases from J, with 18 bases in between. The length of the CDR3 is 15 residues. Germline-derived CDR1 and CDR2 are KGHSH and LQKENI. The clonotype comes from an adult with an advanced solid tumor such as melanoma, head and neck, liver or kidney cancer. V gene TRBV18 combines with J gene TRBJ2-1, with unresolved D. This specimen was CD4+ or CD8+ T cells sorted from blood, taken in a trial of the OX40 agonist ivuxolimab. CDR3 loop: CASSPENQRSSEQFF. DNA for the CDR3: TGTGCCAGCTCACCGGAAAACCAGAGGTCAAGTGAGCAGTTCTTC.